These T cell receptor beta chains were read from a single sample in a study of shared clonotypes between healthy human individuals. Here immunoSEQ multiplex PCR was the method, and the copy in TCRdb shows in-frame clones only, minus some. The sample has a few million clones, 92% seen once. The specimen sequenced was naive CD4+ T cells from PBMCs. Receptors were obtained from a man aged 18 to 29 in good health. Some clones in this sample may be carry-over from other donors' samples. The CDR3 runs from the conserved cysteine through the conserved F or W.

v_call cdr3_aa
TRBV7-3 CASSPSPHYTDTQYF
TRBV7-3 CASSGTLGQVPNEQFF
TRBV7-9 CASSLSVGNTIYF
TRBV4-2 CASSQVGGSFYNEQFF
TRBV6-5 CASRGQQNSPLHF
TRBV7-9 CASSYGVAALYQETQYF
TRBV12-5 CASGLVIGQAHYGYTF
TRBV15 CATSRGLGGGMETQYF
TRBV5-6 CASSFGQGILFGTEAFF
TRBV30 CASRRAPPDTQYF
TRBV5-1 CASSHLLAGGQETQYF
TRBV5-1 CASSSDNGWEQYF
TRBV28 CASSLGARYDEQFF
TRBV4-2 CASSQETSGRAWDEQFF
TRBV7-9 CASSLDVTEAFF
TRBV7-9 CASSLSQGRQETQYF
TRBV5-1 CASSWGAGTNEKLFF
TRBV7-7 CASSLGGTGELFF
TRBV7-3 CASSLTDRGADTQYF
TRBV6-5 CASSYSSPASSYEQYF
TRBV9 CASSQGTSGRVGQYF
TRBV9 CASSGPGLAVYNEQFF
TRBV21-1 CASSKEERQAYNEQFF